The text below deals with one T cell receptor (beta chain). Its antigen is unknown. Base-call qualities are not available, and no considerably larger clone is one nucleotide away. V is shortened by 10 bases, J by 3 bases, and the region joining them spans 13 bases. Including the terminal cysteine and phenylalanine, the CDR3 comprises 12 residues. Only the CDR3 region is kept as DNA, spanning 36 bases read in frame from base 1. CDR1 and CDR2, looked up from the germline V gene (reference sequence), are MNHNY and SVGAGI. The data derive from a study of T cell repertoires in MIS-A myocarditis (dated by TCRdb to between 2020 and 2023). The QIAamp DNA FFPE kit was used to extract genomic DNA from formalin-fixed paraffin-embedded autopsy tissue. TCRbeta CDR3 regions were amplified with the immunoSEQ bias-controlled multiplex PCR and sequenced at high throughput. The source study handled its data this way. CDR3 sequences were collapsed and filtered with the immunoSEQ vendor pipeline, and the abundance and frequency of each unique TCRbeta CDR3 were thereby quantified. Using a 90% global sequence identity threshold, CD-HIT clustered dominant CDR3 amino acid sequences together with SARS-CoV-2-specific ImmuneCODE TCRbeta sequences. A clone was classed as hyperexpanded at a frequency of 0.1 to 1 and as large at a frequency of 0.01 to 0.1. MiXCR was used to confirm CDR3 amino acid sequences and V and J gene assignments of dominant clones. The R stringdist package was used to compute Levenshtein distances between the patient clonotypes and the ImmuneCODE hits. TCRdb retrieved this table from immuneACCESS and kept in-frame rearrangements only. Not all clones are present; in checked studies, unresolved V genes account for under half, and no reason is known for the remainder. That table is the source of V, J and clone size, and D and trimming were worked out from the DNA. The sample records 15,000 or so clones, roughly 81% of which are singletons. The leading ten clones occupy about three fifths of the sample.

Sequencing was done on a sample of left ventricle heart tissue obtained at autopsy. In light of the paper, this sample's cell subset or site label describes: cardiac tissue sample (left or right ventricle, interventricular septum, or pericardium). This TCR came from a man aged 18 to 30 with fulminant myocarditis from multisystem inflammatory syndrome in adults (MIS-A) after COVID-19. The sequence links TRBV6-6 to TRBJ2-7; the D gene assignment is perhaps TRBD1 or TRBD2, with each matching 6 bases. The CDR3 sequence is CAIGGGYYEQYF. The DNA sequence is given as TGTGCCATCGGAGGGGGATACTACGAGCAGTACTTC.